The 17 T cell receptor beta chains below all came from one sample that was sequenced in a study of response to subunit inactivated influenza vaccine. TCRdb independently ran MiXCR on the RT-PCR reads; one entry per CDR3 protein. The sample lists hundreds of thousands of distinct CDR3 sequences, about a sixth occurring once. The material sequenced was PBMCs from blood, taken roughly 12 days after vaccination. The receptors shown here come from a man between 50 and 59 years old who received an inactivated influenza vaccine.

DNA for the CDR3: TGCAGTGCTAGAGGGAAGGCCAGGGAGAACACCGGGGAGCTGTTTTTT. This translates into CSARGKARENTGELFF. V usage is TRBV20-1 and J usage is TRBJ2-2, with D tentatively TRBD1 (5 bases). The CDR3 totals 16 residues. V shed 1 base and J shed 1 base, with 13 bases lying between them. Germline V lookup: CDR1 DFQATT, CDR2 SNEGSKA (reference sequence).

This sequence joins TRBV9 and TRBJ1-3, with D perhaps TRBD1 (6 bases). V lost 0 bases and J lost 2, with 12 bases in between. The length of the CDR3 is 16 residues. The germline V gene has CDR1 SGDLS and CDR2 YYNGEE. The CDR3 loop reads CASSVAPGQPGNTIYF. DNA for the CDR3: TGTGCCAGCAGCGTAGCCCCCGGACAGCCTGGAAACACCATATATTTT.

The CDR3 loop is CASSSTRTGGKLFF. CDR3 coding DNA: TGTGCCAGCAGTTCTACCAGGACAGGAGGAAAACTGTTTTTT. The chain joins TRBV6-5 to TRBJ1-4; 7 nucleotides align to TRBD1. The CDR3 has 14 residues. V shed 4 bases and J 10 bases; nucleotides not matched to a gene: 9. Looked up from germline, CDR1 is MNHEY and CDR2 is SVGAGI.

This clonotype was detected only a few times. This chain connects TRBV10-3 to TRBJ2-7; a possible D gene is TRBD2 (7 bases). V was clipped by 4 bases and J by 4 bases, with 11 bases between them. This CDR3 has 13 amino acids. Germline-derived CDR1 and CDR2 are ENHRY and SYGVKD. Here the CDR3 reads CAISAGGGYEQYF. CDR3 sequence (DNA): TGTGCCATCAGTGCGGGGGGCGGGTACGAGCAGTACTTC.

V is TRBV11-2 and J is TRBJ2-7; no firm D call. The CDR3 totals 15 residues. The V end was cut by 0 bases, the J end by 0 bases, with 9 bases between. CDR1 and CDR2 from the germline V gene are SGHAT and FQNNGV. CDR3 sequence: CASSLEMGFSYEQYF. CDR3 sequence (DNA): TGTGCCAGCAGCTTAGAAATGGGTTTCTCCTACGAGCAGTACTTC.

The CDR3 DNA follows: TGTGCCAGCAGCTTATTGGGAACATTCTACGAGCAGTACTTC. Translated: CASSLLGTFYEQYF. The chain employs TRBV7-8 and TRBJ2-7; D unclear. The V end lost 2 bases, the J end lost 3 bases, and 11 bases lay between the germline ends. Germline-derived CDR1 and CDR2 are SGHVS and FQNEAQ. The CDR3 covers 14 residues.

This clonotype was counted a few times. The rearrangement links TRBV5-1 to TRBJ2-7; 10 bases are a match to TRBD1. The CDR3 consists of 15 residues. The germline gives CDR1 SGHRS, CDR2 YFSETQ. V dropped 3 bases and J dropped 2; count of bases not matched to a gene: 5. The CDR3 reads CASSWGGTGAYEQYF. Written as DNA, the CDR3 is TGCGCCAGCAGCTGGGGCGGGACAGGGGCCTACGAGCAGTACTTC.

The V gene is TRBV30, the J gene TRBJ2-7; D is ambiguous. With 1 base removed from V and 6 bases from J, the gap between germline ends came to 7 bases. CDR1 is GTSNPN, CDR2 SVGIG, per germline (reference sequence). The CDR3 length is 11 residues. This CDR3 reads CAWSGGGEQYF. The CDR3 region has the DNA TGTGCCTGGAGTGGGGGTGGCGAGCAGTACTTC.

This chain connects TRBV7-9 to TRBJ1-6, with TRBD1 matching over 7 bases. This CDR3 region has 14 residues. V lost 5 bases, J lost 7 bases, and 5 bases stayed unmatched. Germline-derived CDR1 and CDR2 are SEHNR and FQNEAQ (reference sequence). The CDR3 reads CASSGQGVNSPLHF. The CDR3 DNA follows: TGTGCCAGCAGCGGGCAGGGGGTGAATTCACCCCTCCACTTT.

The rearrangement uses TRBV5-6 and TRBJ2-7; unclear D gene. The CDR3 has 13 residues. The germline V gene encodes CDR1 SGHDT and CDR2 YYEEEE. Deletions cut 4 bases from V and 6 bases from J, with 14 bases between. The CDR3 is CASSPGPQSEQYF. In nucleotides, the CDR3 is TGTGCCAGCAGCCCCGGGCCCCAGAGCGAGCAGTACTTC.

The chain employs TRBV4-1 and TRBJ2-1; TRBD2 is a possible D gene (5 bases). CDR3 length: 14 amino acids. V was shortened by 1 base and J by 5 bases, with 9 bases between the two germline ends. Germline V gene sequence: CDR1 MGHRA, CDR2 YSYEKL. As DNA, the CDR3 is TGCGCCAGCAGCCAAGGGATTAGCGACAATGAGCAGTTCTTC. Its translation is CASSQGISDNEQFF.

This chain links TRBV10-2 with TRBJ1-2; 9 positions match TRBD1. V was clipped by 2 bases and J by 7 bases; unmatched bases: 2. The CDR3 totals 13 residues. Germline loops: CDR1 WSHSY, CDR2 SAAADI. This CDR3 reads CASSERTGVGYTF. CDR3 nucleotide sequence: TGCGCCAGCAGTGAGAGGACAGGGGTTGGCTACACCTTC.

The rearrangement uses TRBV10-3 and TRBJ2-5; 10 bases map to TRBD1. Germline V gene data show CDR1 as ENHRY and CDR2 as SYGVKD. V shed 6 bases and J 5 bases; nucleotides not matched to a gene: 3. The CDR3 length is 13 residues. As DNA, the CDR3 is TGTGCCATCAGAGGACAGGGGGTGGAGACCCAGTACTTC. Its translation is CAIRGQGVETQYF.

This clonotype was detected ten times or more. The V gene is TRBV5-1, the J gene TRBJ2-1, with 8 nucleotides matching TRBD2. Trimming took 8 bases from V and 2 from J; bases not matched to a gene: 9. The CDR3 length is 15 residues. Germline-derived CDR1 and CDR2 are SGHRS and YFSETQ. The CDR3 here is CASKRESLAYNEQFF. CDR3 DNA: TGCGCCAGTAAGCGGGAGTCCCTTGCCTACAATGAGCAGTTCTTC.

This clonotype was found a few times. The rearrangement links TRBV6-5 to TRBJ2-3; D is perhaps TRBD1 or TRBD2 (6 bases each). Between the trimmed V and J ends, which lost 2 bases and 5 bases, there was a span of 23 bases. Germline V lookup: CDR1 MNHEY, CDR2 SVGAGI. This CDR3 region has 18 residues. DNA of the CDR3: TGTGCCAGCAGTTACCCCCTGTTCGGGGGCGCTGAGGTAGATACGCAGTATTTT. This gives the protein CASSYPLFGGAEVDTQYF.

This clonotype has more than one count but fewer than ten. This chain uses TRBV28 with TRBJ1-1, with 7 bases identical to TRBD1. Germline lookup yields CDR1 MDHEN and CDR2 SYDVKM. This CDR3 has 15 amino acids. The V gene end was trimmed by 6 bases and the J gene end by 1 base; junction bases not matched to a gene: 8. CDR3 protein: CASSDNQGGNTEAFF. CDR3 nucleotide sequence: TGTGCCAGCAGCGATAACCAGGGGGGGAACACTGAAGCTTTCTTT.

This clonotype was seen only a few times. The chain carries TRBV4-1 and TRBJ1-4; D not resolved. This CDR3 spans 14 amino acids. Germline CDR1 and CDR2: MGHRA and YSYEKL. V gave up 0 bases and J gave up 7 bases, with 9 bases separating them. The CDR3 DNA follows: TGCGCCAGCAGCCAAGATGTCGGTTTTGAAAAACTGTTTTTT. Translation: CASSQDVGFEKLFF.